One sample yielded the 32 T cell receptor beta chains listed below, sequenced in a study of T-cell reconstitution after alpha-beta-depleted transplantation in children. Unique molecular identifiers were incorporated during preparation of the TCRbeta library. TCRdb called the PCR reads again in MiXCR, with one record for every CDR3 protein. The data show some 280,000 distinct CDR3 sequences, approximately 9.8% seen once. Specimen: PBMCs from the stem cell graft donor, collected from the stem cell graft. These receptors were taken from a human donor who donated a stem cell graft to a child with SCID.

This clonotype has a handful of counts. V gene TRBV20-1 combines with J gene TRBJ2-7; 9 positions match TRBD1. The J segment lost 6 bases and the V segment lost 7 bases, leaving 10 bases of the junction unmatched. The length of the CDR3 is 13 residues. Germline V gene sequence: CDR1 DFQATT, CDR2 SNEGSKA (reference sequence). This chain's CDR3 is CSGLGQGPSEQYF. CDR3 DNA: TGCAGTGGTCTGGGACAGGGTCCTTCCGAGCAGTACTTC.

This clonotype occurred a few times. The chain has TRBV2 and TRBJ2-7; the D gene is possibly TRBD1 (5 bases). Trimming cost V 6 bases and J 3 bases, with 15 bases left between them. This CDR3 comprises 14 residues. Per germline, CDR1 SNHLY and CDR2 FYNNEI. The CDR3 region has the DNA TGTGCCAGCAGAGAAAGGGGTATTCGCTACGAGCAGTACTTC. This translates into CASRERGIRYEQYF.

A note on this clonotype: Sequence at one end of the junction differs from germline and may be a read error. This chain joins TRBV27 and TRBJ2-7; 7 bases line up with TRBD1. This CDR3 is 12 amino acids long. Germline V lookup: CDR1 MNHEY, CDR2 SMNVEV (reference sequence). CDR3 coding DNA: TGTGCCAGCAGTACCGAAACAGGGGTTATAAGGTTC. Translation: CASSTETGVIRF.

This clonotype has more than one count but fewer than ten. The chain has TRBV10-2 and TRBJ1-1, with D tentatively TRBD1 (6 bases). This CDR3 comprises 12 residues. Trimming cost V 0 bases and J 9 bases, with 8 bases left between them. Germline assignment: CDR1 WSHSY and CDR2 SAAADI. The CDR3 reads CASSESDRKAFF. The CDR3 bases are TGCGCCAGCAGTGAGTCGGACAGAAAAGCTTTCTTT.

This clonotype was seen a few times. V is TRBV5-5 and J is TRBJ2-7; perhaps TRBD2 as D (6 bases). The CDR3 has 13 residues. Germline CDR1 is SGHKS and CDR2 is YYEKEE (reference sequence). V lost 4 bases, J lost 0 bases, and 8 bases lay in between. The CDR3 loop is CASSIGGSYEQYF. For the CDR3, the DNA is TGTGCCAGCAGCATCGGGGGCTCCTACGAGCAGTACTTC.

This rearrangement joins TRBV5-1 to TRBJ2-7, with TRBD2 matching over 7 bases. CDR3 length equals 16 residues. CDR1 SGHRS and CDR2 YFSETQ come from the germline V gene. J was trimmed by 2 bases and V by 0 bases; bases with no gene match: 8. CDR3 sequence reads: CASSLVNSGPPYEQYF. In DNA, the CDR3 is TGCGCCAGCAGCTTGGTTAATAGCGGGCCTCCCTACGAGCAGTACTTC.

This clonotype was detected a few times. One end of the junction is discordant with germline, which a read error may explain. CDR3 sequence: CASSRDSSSYEQYF. The CDR3 bases are TGTGCTAGCAGCCGGGACTCGAGCTCCTACGAGCAGTACTTC. The rearrangement joins TRBV7-7 to TRBJ2-7; possibly TRBD2 for D (6 bases). CDR1 is SSHAT, CDR2 FNYEAQ, per germline (reference sequence). CDR3 length: 14 amino acids.

CDR3 in DNA: TGCGCCAGCAGTGAACCCGGACAGGAGCCGAACTATAATTCACCCCTCCACTTT. Translation gives CASSEPGQEPNYNSPLHF. The chain couples TRBV10-2 to TRBJ1-6, with 7 bases matching TRBD1. CDR1 and CDR2 from the germline V gene are WSHSY and SAAADI. J was trimmed by 3 bases and V by 3 bases; bases with no gene match: 11. This CDR3 is 18 amino acids long.

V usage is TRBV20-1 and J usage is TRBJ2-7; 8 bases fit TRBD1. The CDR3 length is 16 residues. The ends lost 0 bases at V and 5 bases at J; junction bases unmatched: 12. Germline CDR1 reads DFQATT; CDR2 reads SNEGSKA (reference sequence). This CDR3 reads CSARDPQGVFLNEQYF. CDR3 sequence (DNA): TGCAGTGCTAGAGATCCACAGGGGGTTTTCCTCAACGAGCAGTACTTC.

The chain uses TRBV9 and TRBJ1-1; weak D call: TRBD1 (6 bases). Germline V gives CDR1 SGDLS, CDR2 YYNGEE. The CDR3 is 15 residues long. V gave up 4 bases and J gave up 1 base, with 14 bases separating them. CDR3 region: CASSPKGVKNTEAFF. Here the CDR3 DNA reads TGTGCCAGCAGCCCCAAGGGGGTGAAGAACACTGAAGCTTTCTTT. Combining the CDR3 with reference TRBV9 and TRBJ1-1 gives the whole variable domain DSGVTQTPKHLITATGQRVTLRCSPRSGDLSVYWYQQSLDQGLQFLIQYYNGEERAKGNILERFSAQQFPDLHSELNLSSLELGDSALYFCASSPKGVKNTEAFFGQGTRLTVV.

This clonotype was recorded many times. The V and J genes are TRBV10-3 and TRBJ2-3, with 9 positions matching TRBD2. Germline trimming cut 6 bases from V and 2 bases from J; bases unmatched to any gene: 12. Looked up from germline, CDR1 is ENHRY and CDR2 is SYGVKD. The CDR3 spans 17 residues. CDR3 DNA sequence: TGTGCCATCAGCCGTGGGGGTAGCGGGGGCCTCACAGATACGCAGTATTTT. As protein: CAISRGGSGGLTDTQYF.

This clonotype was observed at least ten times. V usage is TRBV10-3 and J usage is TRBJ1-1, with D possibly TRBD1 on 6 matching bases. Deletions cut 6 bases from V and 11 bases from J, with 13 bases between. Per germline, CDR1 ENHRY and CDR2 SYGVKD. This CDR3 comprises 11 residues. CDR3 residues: CAIRTGGPAFF. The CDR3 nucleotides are TGTGCCATCAGGACCGGGGGGCCTGCTTTCTTT.

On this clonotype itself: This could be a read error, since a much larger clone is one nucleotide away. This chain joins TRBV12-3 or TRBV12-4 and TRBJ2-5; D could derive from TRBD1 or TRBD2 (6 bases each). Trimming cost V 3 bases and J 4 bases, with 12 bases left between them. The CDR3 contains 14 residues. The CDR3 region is CASSFGGPAETQYF. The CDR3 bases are TGTGCCAGCAGTTTTGGGGGGCCCGCAGAGACCCAGTACTTC.

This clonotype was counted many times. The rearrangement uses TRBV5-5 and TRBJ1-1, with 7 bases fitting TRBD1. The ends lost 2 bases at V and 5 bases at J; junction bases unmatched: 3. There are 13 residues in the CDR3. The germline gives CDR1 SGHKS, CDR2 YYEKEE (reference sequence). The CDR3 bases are TGTGCCAGCAGCTTTACAGGGGATACTGAAGCTTTCTTT. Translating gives CASSFTGDTEAFF. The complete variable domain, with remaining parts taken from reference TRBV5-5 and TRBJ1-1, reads DAGVTQSPTHLIKTRGQQVTLRCSPISGHKSVSWYQQVLGQGPQFIFQYYEKEERGRGNFPDRFSARQFPNYSSELNVNALLLGDSALYLCASSFTGDTEAFFGQGTRLTVV.

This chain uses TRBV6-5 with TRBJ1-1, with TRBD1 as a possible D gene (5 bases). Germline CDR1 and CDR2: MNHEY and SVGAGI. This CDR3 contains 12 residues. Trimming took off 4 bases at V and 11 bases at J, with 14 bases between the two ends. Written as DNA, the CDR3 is TGTGCCAGCAGTTGGGGTCAAGAGGGGGCTTTCTTT. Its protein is CASSWGQEGAFF.

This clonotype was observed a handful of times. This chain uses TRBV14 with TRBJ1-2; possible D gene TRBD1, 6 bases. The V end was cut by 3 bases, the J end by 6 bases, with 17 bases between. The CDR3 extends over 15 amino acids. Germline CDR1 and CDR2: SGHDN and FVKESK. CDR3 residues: CASSQTPGHWDGYTF. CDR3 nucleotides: TGTGCCAGCAGCCAGACTCCGGGACATTGGGATGGCTACACCTTC.

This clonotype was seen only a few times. In nucleotides, the CDR3 is TGTGCCAGCAGCGACCCCGAGACCCAGTACTTC. As protein: CASSDPETQYF. The chain recombines TRBV6-6 with TRBJ2-5; the D is unclear. Germline loops: CDR1 MNHNY, CDR2 SVGAGI (reference sequence). Trimming pared 6 bases from V and 5 bases from J, leaving 7 bases between. The CDR3 length is 11 residues.

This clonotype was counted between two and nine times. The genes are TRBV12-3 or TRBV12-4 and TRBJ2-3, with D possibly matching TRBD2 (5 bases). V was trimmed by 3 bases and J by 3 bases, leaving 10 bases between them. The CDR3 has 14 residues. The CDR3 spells CASSFDGETDTQYF. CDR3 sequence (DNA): TGTGCCAGCAGTTTTGACGGGGAGACAGATACGCAGTATTTT.

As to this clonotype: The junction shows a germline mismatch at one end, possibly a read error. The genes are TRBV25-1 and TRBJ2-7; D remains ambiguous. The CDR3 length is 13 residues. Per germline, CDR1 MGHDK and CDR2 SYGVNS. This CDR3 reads CANSSYEVVEQYF. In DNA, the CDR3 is TGTGCCAACAGTTCGTACGAAGTGGTCGAGCAGTACTTC.

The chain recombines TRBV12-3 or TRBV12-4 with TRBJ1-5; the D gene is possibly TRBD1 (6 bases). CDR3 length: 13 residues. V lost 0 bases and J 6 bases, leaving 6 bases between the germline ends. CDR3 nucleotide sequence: TGTGCCAGCAGTTTAGCGGGGGCTCAGCCCCAGCATTTT. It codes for CASSLAGAQPQHF.

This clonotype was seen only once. CDR3 coding DNA: TGTGCCACCAGCAGAGAAGGGGGCTCTGGGGCCAACGTCCTGACTTTC. Its translation is CATSREGGSGANVLTF. The V and J genes are TRBV15 and TRBJ2-6, with D possibly TRBD1 on 6 matching bases. The CDR3 totals 16 residues. Germline V gives CDR1 LNHNV, CDR2 YYDKDF (reference sequence). With 0 bases removed from V and 0 bases from J, the gap between germline ends came to 6 bases.

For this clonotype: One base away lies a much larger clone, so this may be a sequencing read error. CDR3 coding DNA: TGTGCCAGCAGCGTCCCGGGACCGCCTATGTGTGAAGCTTTCTTT. It specifies CASSVPGPPMCEAFF. The J gene is TRBJ1-1, the V gene TRBV7-1; possibly TRBD1 for D (5 bases). TRBV7-1 is annotated as an ORF whose role is uncertain. V shed 5 bases and J shed 7 bases, with 20 bases lying between them. CDR3 length equals 15 residues.

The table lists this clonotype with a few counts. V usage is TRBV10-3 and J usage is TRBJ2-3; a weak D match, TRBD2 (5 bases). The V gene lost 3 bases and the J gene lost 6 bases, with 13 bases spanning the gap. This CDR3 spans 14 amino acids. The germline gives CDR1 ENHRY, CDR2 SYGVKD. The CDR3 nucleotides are TGTGCCATCAGTGAATCTCTAGCATTCGATACGCAGTATTTT. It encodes CAISESLAFDTQYF.

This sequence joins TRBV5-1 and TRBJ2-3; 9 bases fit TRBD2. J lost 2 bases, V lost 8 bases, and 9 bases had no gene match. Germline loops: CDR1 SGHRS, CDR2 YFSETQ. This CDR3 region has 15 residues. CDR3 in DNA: TGCGCCAGTTCCTTAGCGGGGGCCCTCACAGATACGCAGTATTTT. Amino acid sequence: CASSLAGALTDTQYF.

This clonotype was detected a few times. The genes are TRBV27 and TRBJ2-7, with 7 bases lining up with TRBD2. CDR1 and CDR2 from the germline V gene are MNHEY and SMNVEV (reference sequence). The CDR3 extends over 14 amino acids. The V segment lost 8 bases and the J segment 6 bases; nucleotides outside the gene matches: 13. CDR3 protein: CASRGWGGVVEQYF. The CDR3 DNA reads TGTGCCAGCCGTGGTTGGGGGGGAGTAGTCGAGCAGTACTTC.

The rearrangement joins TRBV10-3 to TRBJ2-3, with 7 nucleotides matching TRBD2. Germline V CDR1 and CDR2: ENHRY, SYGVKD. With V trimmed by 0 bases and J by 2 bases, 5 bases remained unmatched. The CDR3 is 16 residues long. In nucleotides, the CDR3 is TGTGCCATCAGTGAGTCCCTAGCGGAAATCACAGATACGCAGTATTTT. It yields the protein CAISESLAEITDTQYF.

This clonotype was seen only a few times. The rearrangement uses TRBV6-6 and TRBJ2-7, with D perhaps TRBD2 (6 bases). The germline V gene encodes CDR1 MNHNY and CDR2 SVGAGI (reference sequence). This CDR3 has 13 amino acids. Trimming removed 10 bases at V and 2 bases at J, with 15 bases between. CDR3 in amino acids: CATTSSPTYEQYF. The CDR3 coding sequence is TGTGCCACAACTAGCTCCCCTACCTACGAGCAGTACTTC.

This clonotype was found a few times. The CDR3, as DNA: TGTGCCAGCACCGAATCGGGCTTCGGCATGTCTGGGGCCAACGTCCTGACTTTC. Translating gives CASTESGFGMSGANVLTF. V gene TRBV6-1 combines with J gene TRBJ2-6, with unresolved D. Germline CDR1 is MNHNS and CDR2 is SASEGT. This CDR3 is 18 amino acids long. V was cut by 7 bases and J by 1 base, with 20 bases left in between.

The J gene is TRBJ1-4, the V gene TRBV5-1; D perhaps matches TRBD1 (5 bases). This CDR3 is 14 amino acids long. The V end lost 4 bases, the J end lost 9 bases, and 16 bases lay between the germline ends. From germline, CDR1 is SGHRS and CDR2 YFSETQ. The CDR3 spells CASSPGPDIKKLFF. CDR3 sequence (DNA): TGCGCCAGCAGCCCTGGTCCGGACATAAAAAAACTGTTTTTT.

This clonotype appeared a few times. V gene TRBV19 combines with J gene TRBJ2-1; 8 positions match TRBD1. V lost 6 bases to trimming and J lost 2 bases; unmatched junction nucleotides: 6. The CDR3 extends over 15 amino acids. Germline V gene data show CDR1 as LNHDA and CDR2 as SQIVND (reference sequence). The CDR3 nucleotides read TGTGCCAGTAGCCTAAAGGGACAGGCCTACAATGAGCAGTTCTTC. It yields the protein CASSLKGQAYNEQFF.

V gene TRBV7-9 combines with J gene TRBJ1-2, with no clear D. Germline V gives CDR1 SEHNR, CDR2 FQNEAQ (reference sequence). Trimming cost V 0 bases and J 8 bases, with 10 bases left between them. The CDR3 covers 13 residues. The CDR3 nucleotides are TGTGCCAGCAGCTTAGCGTCGATGCAGGGCTACACCTTC. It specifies CASSLASMQGYTF.

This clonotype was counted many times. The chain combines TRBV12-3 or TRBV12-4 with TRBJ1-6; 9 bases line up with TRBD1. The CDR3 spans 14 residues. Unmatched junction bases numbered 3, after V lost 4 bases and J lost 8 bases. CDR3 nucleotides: TGTGCCAGCAGTTCAGGACAGGGGTATTCACCCCTCCACTTT. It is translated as CASSSGQGYSPLHF.